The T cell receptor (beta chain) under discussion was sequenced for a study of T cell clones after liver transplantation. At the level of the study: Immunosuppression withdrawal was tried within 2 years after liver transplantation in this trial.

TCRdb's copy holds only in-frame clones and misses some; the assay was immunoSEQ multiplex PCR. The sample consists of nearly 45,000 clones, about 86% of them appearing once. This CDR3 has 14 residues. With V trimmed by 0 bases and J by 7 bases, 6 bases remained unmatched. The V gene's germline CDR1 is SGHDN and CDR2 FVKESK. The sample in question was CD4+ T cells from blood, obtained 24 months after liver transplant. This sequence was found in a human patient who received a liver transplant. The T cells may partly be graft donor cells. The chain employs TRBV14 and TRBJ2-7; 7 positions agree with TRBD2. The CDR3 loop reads CASSQDGTMSEQYF. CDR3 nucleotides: TGTGCCAGCAGCCAAGACGGGACTATGAGTGAGCAGTACTTC. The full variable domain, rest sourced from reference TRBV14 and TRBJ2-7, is EAGVTQFPSHSVIEKGQTVTLRCDPISGHDNLYWYRRVMGKEIKFLLHFVKESKQDESGMPNNRFLAERTGGTYSTLKVQPAELEDSGVYFCASSQDGTMSEQYFGPGTRLTVT.